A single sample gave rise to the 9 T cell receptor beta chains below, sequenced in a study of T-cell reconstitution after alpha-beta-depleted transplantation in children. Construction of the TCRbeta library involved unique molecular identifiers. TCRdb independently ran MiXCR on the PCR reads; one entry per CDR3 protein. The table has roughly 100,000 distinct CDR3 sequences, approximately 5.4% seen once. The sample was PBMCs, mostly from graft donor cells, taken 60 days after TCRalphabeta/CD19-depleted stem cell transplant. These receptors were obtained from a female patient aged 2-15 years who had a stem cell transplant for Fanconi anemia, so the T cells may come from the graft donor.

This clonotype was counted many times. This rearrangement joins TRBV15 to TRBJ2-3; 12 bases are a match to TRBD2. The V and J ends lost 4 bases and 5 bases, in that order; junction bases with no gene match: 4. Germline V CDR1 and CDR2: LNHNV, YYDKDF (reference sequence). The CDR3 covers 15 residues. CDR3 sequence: CATSILAGGGDTQYF. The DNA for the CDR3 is TGTGCCACCAGCATACTAGCGGGAGGCGGAGATACGCAGTATTTT.

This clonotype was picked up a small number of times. The CDR3 loop reads CASTQNLTAAVNQPQHF. In DNA, the CDR3 is TGTGCCAGCACTCAAAATTTGACGGCGGCCGTAAATCAGCCCCAGCATTTT. V gene TRBV27 combines with J gene TRBJ1-5; D is unresolved. CDR1 MNHEY and CDR2 SMNVEV come from the germline V gene (reference sequence). The V end was cut by 7 bases, the J end by 4 bases, with 23 bases between. The CDR3 is made up of 17 amino acids.

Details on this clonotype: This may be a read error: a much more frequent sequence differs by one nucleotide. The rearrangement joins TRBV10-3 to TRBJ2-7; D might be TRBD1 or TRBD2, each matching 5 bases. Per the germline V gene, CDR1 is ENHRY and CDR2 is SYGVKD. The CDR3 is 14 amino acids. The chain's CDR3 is CATSVGTVSYEQYF. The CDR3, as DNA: TGTGCCACCAGTGTGGGGACGGTAAGCTACGAGCAGTACTTC.

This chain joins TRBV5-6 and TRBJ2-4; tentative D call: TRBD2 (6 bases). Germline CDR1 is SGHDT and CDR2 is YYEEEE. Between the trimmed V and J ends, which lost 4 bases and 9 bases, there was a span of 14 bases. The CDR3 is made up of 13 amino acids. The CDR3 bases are TGTGCCAGCAGCCCCTCTAGCGTTGGCATTCAGTACTTC. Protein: CASSPSSVGIQYF.

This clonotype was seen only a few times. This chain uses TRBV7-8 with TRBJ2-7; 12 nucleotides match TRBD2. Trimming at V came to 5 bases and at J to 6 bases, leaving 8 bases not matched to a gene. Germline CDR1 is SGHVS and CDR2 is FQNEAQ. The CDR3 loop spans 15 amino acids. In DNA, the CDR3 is TGTGCCAGCAGCGCGCTACTAGCGGGGGGTTCCGAGCAGTACTTC. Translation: CASSALLAGGSEQYF. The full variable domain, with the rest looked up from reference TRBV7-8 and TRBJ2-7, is GAGVSQSPRYKVAKRGQDVALRCDPISGHVSLFWYQQALGQGPEFLTYFQNEAQLDKSGLPSDRFFAERPEGSVSTLKIQRTQQEDSAVYLCASSALLAGGSEQYFGPGTRLTVT.

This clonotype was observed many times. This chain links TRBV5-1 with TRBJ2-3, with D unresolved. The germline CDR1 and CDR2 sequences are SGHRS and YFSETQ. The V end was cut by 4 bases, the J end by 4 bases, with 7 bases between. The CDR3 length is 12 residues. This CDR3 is CASSPLSDTQYF. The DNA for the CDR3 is TGCGCCAGCAGCCCCTTATCAGATACGCAGTATTTT.

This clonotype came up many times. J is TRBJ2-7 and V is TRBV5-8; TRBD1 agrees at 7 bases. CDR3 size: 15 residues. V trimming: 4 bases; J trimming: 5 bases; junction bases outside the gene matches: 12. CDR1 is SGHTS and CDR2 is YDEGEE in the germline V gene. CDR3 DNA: TGTGCCAGCAGCAGGTTAGGTGAAGGGGGCAACGAGCAGTACTTC. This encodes CASSRLGEGGNEQYF.

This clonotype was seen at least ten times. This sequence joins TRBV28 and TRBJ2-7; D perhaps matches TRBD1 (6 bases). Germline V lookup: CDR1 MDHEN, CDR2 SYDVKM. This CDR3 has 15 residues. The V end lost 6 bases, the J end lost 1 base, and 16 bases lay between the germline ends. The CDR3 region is CASSRLQGNSYEQYF. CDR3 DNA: TGTGCCAGCAGCAGATTACAGGGAAATTCCTACGAGCAGTACTTC.

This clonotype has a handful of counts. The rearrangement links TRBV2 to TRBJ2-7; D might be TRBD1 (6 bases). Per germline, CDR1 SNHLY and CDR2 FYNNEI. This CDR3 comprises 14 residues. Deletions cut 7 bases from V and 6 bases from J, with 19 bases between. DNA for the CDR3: TGTGCCAGCACCTCACAGGGCCGGGATTCCGAGCAGTACTTC. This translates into CASTSQGRDSEQYF.